This T cell receptor beta chain was retrieved from a study of blood T cell repertoires in COVID-19. Turning to the study itself: The origin of the acute and convalescent COVID-19 samples was the United States, Italy and Spain. PBMCs, B-cell-depleted T cells, or T cells were the source of the cDNA or gDNA that made up the material.

This CDR3 has 14 residues. The V and J ends lost 7 bases and 3 bases respectively, with 16 bases between them. Germline CDR1 ENHRY, CDR2 SYGVKD. In the original analysis: Nucleated cell number was recorded as an estimate derived from reference gene primer amplification. Using immunoSEQ multiplex PCR, the repertoire was profiled, and TCRdb retains in-frame clones only, with some absent. The D gene and trimming were derived from the DNA, and the V and J assignments and clone size from that table. The sample has just over 650,000 clones; approximately 90% are singletons. This clone appeared a single time.

What was sequenced was peripheral blood. V gene TRBV10-3 combines with J gene TRBJ2-7; possible D gene TRBD1, 5 bases. This sequence originates from a woman aged 18-29 years with acute or convalescent COVID-19. Written as DNA, the CDR3 is TGTGCCATCAAGAAGGGGATGGATAGCTACGAGCAGTACTTC. Protein: CAIKKGMDSYEQYF.